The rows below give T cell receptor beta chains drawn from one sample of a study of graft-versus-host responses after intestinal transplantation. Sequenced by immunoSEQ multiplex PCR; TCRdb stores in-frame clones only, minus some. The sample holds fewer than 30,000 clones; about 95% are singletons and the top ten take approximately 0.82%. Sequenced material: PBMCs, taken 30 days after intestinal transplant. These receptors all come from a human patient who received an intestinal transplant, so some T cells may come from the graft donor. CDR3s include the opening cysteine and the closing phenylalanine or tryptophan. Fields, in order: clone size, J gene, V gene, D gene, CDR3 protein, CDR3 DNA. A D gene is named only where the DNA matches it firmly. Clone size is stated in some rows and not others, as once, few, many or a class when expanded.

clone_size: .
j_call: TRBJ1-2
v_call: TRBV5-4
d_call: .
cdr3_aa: CASSLDRDYGYTF
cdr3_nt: TGTGCCAGCAGCTTGGACAGGGACTATGGCTACACCTTC

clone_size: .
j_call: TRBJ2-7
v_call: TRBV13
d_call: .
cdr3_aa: CASSAYRDFGYEQYF
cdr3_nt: TGTGCCAGCAGCGCCTACCGGGACTTTGGGTACGAGCAGTACTTC

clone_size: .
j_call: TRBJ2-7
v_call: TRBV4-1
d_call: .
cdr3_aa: CASSPLPTSSYEQYF
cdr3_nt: TGCGCCAGCAGCCCACTCCCTACCAGCTCCTACGAGCAGTACTTC

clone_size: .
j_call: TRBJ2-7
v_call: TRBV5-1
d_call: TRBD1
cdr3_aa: CASTSGQGIYEQYF
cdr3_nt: TGCGCCAGCACTTCCGGACAGGGAATTTACGAGCAGTACTTC

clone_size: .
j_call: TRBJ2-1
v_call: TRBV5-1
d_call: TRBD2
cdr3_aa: CASSRLAGNEQFF
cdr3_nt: TGCGCCAGCAGCCGACTAGCGGGCAATGAGCAGTTCTTC

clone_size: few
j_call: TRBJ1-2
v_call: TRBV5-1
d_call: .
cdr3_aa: CASSFIENYGYTF
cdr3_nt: TGCGCCAGCAGCTTTATAGAGAACTATGGCTACACCTTC

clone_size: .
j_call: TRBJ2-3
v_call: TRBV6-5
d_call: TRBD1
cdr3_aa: CAGAQGASTDTQYF
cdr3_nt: TGTGCCGGAGCACAGGGGGCGAGCACAGATACGCAGTATTTT

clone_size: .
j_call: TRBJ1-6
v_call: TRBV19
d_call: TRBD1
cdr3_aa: CASSIHRGIRDRSPLHF
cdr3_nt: TGTGCCAGTAGTATCCACAGGGGAATACGGGATCGATCACCCCTCCACTTT

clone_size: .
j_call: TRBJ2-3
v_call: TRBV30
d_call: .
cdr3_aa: CAWTEQTASTDTQYF
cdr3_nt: TGTGCCTGGACCGAGCAAACAGCTTCCACAGATACGCAGTATTTT

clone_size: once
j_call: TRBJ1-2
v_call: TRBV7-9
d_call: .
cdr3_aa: CASSPGRGVEGYTF
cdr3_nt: TGTGCCAGCAGTCCCGGCAGGGGAGTAGAAGGCTACACCTTC

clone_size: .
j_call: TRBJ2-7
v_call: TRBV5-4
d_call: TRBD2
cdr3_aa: CASSLSSGGSYEQYF
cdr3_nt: TGTGCCAGCAGCTTGTCTAGCGGGGGATCCTACGAGCAGTACTTC

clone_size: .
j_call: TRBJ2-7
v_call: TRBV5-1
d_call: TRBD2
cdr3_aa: CASSILAGVGEQYF
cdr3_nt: TGCGCCAGCAGCATACTAGCGGGAGTGGGCGAGCAGTACTTC

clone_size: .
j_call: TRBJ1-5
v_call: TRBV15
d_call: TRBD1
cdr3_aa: CATSRDYLEGARGNQPQHF
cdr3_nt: TGTGCCACCAGCAGAGATTACTTGGAGGGGGCGAGGGGCAATCAGCCCCAGCATTTT

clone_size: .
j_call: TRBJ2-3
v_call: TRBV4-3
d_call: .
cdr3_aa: CASSQDGARTVDTQYF
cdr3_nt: TGCGCCAGCAGCCAAGATGGAGCCAGGACGGTAGATACGCAGTATTTT

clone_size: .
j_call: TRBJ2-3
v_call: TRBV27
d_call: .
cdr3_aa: CASRGDTQYF
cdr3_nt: TGTGCCAGCAGGGGAGATACGCAGTATTTT

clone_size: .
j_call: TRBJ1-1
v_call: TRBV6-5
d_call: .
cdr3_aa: CASSYSATVVSEAFF
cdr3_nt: TGTGCCAGCAGTTATTCGGCCACGGTCGTCTCTGAAGCTTTCTTT

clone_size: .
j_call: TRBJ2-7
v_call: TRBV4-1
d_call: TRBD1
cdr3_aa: CASSRGDRGPYEQYF
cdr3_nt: TGCGCCAGCAGCCGAGGGGACAGGGGGCCCTACGAGCAGTACTTC

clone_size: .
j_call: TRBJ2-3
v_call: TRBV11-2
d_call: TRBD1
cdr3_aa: CASSPQPRDRGYDTQYF
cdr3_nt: TGTGCCAGCAGCCCGCAGCCACGGGACAGGGGATATGATACGCAGTATTTT

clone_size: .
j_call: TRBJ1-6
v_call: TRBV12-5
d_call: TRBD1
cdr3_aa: CASGLVGTDNSPLHF
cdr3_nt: TGTGCTAGTGGTTTGGTTGGGACAGATAATTCACCCCTCCACTTT